Shown below are 20 T cell receptor beta chains from a single sample sequenced in a study of metastatic and nonmetastatic thyroid tumors. Using MiXCR, TCRdb reanalyzed the PCR reads. The sample yields 50,000 or so clones, less than 25% seen once. Patients underwent thyroid surgery, and none had received any treatment before it. Sequenced material: blood. All receptors come from a male donor with papillary thyroid cancer or a benign thyroid nodule (not recorded which). Some clones in this sample may be carry-over from other donors' samples.

This clone came up many times. The chain carries TRBV20-1 and TRBJ2-3; tentative D call: TRBD2 (6 bases). The V and J ends lost 0 bases and 2 bases respectively, with 12 bases between them. This CDR3 spans 15 amino acids. Germline CDR1 DFQATT, CDR2 SNEGSKA (reference sequence). CDR3 loop: CSARDLAGLTDTQYF. The CDR3, as DNA: TGCAGTGCTAGAGATTTGGCGGGACTCACAGATACGCAGTATTTT.

The chain recombines TRBV18 with TRBJ2-7; 11 bases agree with TRBD2. Germline V gives CDR1 KGHSH, CDR2 LQKENI. V shed 5 bases and J 1 base; nucleotides not matched to a gene: 10. This CDR3 contains 17 residues. CDR3 in amino acids: CASSTALLAGVSYEQYF. As DNA, the CDR3 is TGTGCCAGCTCAACCGCATTACTAGCGGGGGTTTCCTACGAGCAGTACTTC. Full variable domain (missing parts from reference TRBV18 and TRBJ2-7): NAGVMQNPRHLVRRRGQEARLRCSPMKGHSHVYWYRQLPEEGLKFMVYLQKENIIDESGMPKERFSAEFPKEGPSILRIQQVVRGDSAAYFCASSTALLAGVSYEQYFGPGTRLTVT.

This clone was counted a few times. DNA for the CDR3: TGTGCCAGCAGCCGCCCCTCGTTCGACAGGGGCCACGAGCAGTACTTC. Its protein product is CASSRPSFDRGHEQYF. This rearrangement joins TRBV7-3 to TRBJ2-7, with 8 bases lining up with TRBD1. The V gene end was trimmed by 5 bases and the J gene end by 5 bases; junction bases not matched to a gene: 14. CDR3 length: 16 amino acids. Germline V gives CDR1 SGHTA, CDR2 FQGTGA.

This clone has a count of ten or more. The chain is built from TRBV4-1 and TRBJ1-5, with 10 bases that match TRBD1. The CDR3 extends over 16 amino acids. J was trimmed by 4 bases and V by 2 bases; bases with no gene match: 5. Germline values: CDR1 MGHRA, CDR2 YSYEKL. The CDR3 DNA reads TGCGCCAGCAGCCAAAAATTGGGACAGGGGAATCAGCCCCAGCATTTT. Its protein is CASSQKLGQGNQPQHF.

In its sample, this clone was seen many times. The rearrangement uses TRBV27 and TRBJ1-6, with D possibly TRBD1 on 5 matching bases. The CDR3 runs 16 residues. Germline CDR1 is MNHEY and CDR2 is SMNVEV (reference sequence). Between the trimmed V and J ends, which lost 0 bases and 7 bases, there was a span of 13 bases. The CDR3 loop reads CASSLSSRAGNSPLHF. The CDR3 DNA sequence: TGTGCCAGCAGTTTATCGAGCAGGGCGGGCAATTCACCCCTCCACTTT.

Details on this clone: A read error may explain this, as a much larger clone is one base away. V gene TRBV20-1 combines with J gene TRBJ1-3, with 8 bases matching TRBD1. With 4 bases clipped from V and 3 bases from J, the junction kept 2 bases outside the gene matches. This CDR3 has 13 residues. The germline CDR1 and CDR2 sequences are DFQATT and SNEGSKA (reference sequence). The CDR3 is CSAMTGVGNTIYF. The DNA for the CDR3 is TGCAGTGCTATGACAGGGGTTGGAAACACCATATATTTT.

This clone was found many times. The conserved phenylalanine or tryptophan normally closing the CDR3 is absent here, so this likely arose from a read error. The gene calls are TRBV7-8 and TRBJ2-1, with D tentatively TRBD2 (6 bases). Germline CDR1 reads SGHVS; CDR2 reads FQNEAQ. This CDR3 contains 15 residues. The V and J ends lost 5 bases and 3 bases respectively, with 14 bases between them. The CDR3: CASSGREGLYNEQFL. In nucleotides, the CDR3 is TGTGCCAGCAGCGGACGAGAGGGACTCTACAATGAGCAGTTCCTC.

This clone was detected many times. The chain employs TRBV5-1 and TRBJ2-5; 13 bases fit TRBD2. The ends lost 3 bases at V and 4 bases at J; junction bases unmatched: 6. This CDR3 region has 16 residues. The V gene's germline CDR1 is SGHRS and CDR2 YFSETQ. CDR3 DNA: TGCGCCAGCAGCTCGAAACTAGCGGGGGGGCCAGAGACCCAGTACTTC. As protein: CASSSKLAGGPETQYF. The full variable domain, rest sourced from reference TRBV5-1 and TRBJ2-5, is KAGVTQTPRYLIKTRGQQVTLSCSPISGHRSVSWYQQTPGQGLQFLFEYFSETQRNKGNFPGRFSGRQFSNSRSEMNVSTLELGDSALYLCASSSKLAGGPETQYFGPGTRLLVL.

This clone was counted ten times or more. A much larger clonotype is one base distant, so this may be a read error. The chain carries TRBV6-5 and TRBJ1-5; unclear D gene. Per germline, CDR1 MNHEY and CDR2 SVGAGI. The CDR3 sequence is 15 residues long. The CDR3 DNA sequence: TGTGCCAGCAGCTTAGCCGGGGTAAGCAATCAGCCTCAGCATTTT. It specifies CASSLAGVSNQPQHF.

Concerning this clone itself: The CDR3 does not close with the conserved phenylalanine or tryptophan, likely indicating a read error. J is TRBJ1-1 and V is TRBV6-1; TRBD1 aligns across 7 bases. Trimming removed 6 bases from V and 4 bases from J; junction bases left unmatched: 8. CDR1 is MNHNS and CDR2 is SASEGT in the germline V gene. The CDR3 length is 14 residues. CDR3 residues: CASSGQVRTTEAFL. As DNA, the CDR3 is TGTGCCAGCAGCGGACAGGTACGGACCACTGAAGCTTTCCTT.

This clone was recorded a few times. The chain uses TRBV6-1 and TRBJ2-1, with unresolved D. Germline V lookup: CDR1 MNHNS, CDR2 SASEGT. CDR3 length equals 13 residues. The germline V and J ends were trimmed by 8 bases and 7 bases, with 15 bases remaining between them. The CDR3 DNA is TGTGCCAGCGGAAATGGTCCGGTGAATGAGCAGTTCTTC. Translation: CASGNGPVNEQFF.

Many counts were recorded for this clone. The chain is built from TRBV27 and TRBJ2-3; D is possibly TRBD2 (6 bases). V gave up 4 bases and J gave up 9 bases, with 11 bases separating them. CDR3 length: 12 residues. From germline, CDR1 is MNHEY and CDR2 SMNVEV (reference sequence). The CDR3 region is CASSSARGTQYF. CDR3 nucleotide sequence: TGTGCCAGCAGTTCCGCCCGGGGGACGCAGTATTTT.

This clone was detected ten times or more. Being one base from a much bigger clone, this may be a read error. V and J are TRBV15 and TRBJ1-1; TRBD1 agrees at 7 bases. Looked up from germline, CDR1 is LNHNV and CDR2 is YYDKDF (reference sequence). The length of the CDR3 is 14 residues. CDR3 protein: CATSGSQGNTETFF. CDR3 coding DNA: TGTGCCACCAGCGGTTCACAGGGGAACACTGAAACTTTCTTT.

This clone was found a few times. The chain recombines TRBV5-1 with TRBJ1-2; the D gene is possibly TRBD1 (5 bases). The CDR3 is 14 residues long. Per the germline V gene, CDR1 is SGHRS and CDR2 is YFSETQ. V was trimmed by 0 bases and J by 6 bases, leaving 12 bases between them. DNA for the CDR3: TGCGCCAGCAGCTTGGCGGCAGGGACTAATGGCTACACCTTC. It translates to CASSLAAGTNGYTF.

There are many counts of this clone. V is TRBV7-9 and J is TRBJ2-7, with 8 bases identical to TRBD1. V lost 4 bases, J lost 6 bases, and 5 bases stayed unmatched. This CDR3 spans 13 amino acids. Germline V lookup: CDR1 SEHNR, CDR2 FQNEAQ (reference sequence). As DNA, the CDR3 is TGTGCCAGCAGCTACGGGACAGGAGGCGAGCAGTACTTC. Translating it yields CASSYGTGGEQYF.

This clone was detected many times. V and J are TRBV7-2 and TRBJ2-2; D is undetermined. This CDR3 comprises 14 residues. Germline CDR1 is SGHTA and CDR2 is FQGNSA. V shed 0 bases and J shed 2 bases, with 4 bases lying between them. The CDR3 region is CASSLASNTGELFF. DNA of the CDR3: TGTGCCAGCAGCTTAGCTTCAAACACCGGGGAGCTGTTTTTT.

Details on this clone: Other nucleotide sequences in the sample specify the same CDR3. This chain connects TRBV20-1 to TRBJ1-2; D might be TRBD1 (6 bases). The germline gives CDR1 DFQATT, CDR2 SNEGSKA (reference sequence). The V and J ends lost 0 bases and 8 bases respectively, with 16 bases between them. The CDR3 length is 14 residues. This CDR3 reads CSARDPWGGHGYTF. CDR3 nucleotides: TGCAGTGCTAGAGACCCCTGGGGGGGGCACGGCTACACCTTC.

This clone showed up many times. The rearrangement links TRBV19 to TRBJ1-3; weak D call: TRBD1 (5 bases). The V and J ends lost 5 bases and 0 bases respectively, with 14 bases between them. The CDR3 runs 16 residues. From germline, CDR1 is LNHDA and CDR2 SQIVND (reference sequence). CDR3 loop: CASSPPGGLSGNTIYF. In nucleotides, the CDR3 is TGTGCCAGTAGTCCGCCCGGGGGTCTCTCTGGAAACACCATATATTTT.

The chain joins TRBV5-4 to TRBJ2-1, with 7 bases matching TRBD2. Looked up from germline, CDR1 is SGHNT and CDR2 is YYREEE (reference sequence). V shed 3 bases and J 12 bases; nucleotides not matched to a gene: 15. The CDR3 spans 15 residues. The DNA for the CDR3 is TGTGCCAGCAGCTCGGGGTGGACTAGTTCCACGGGGCAGTTCTTC. This codes for CASSSGWTSSTGQFF.

This clone was counted at least ten times. The gene calls are TRBV24-1 and TRBJ2-5; D gene uncertain. CDR1 KGHDR and CDR2 SFDVKD come from the germline V gene. The CDR3 runs 13 residues. Trimming cost V 4 bases and J 0 bases, with 5 bases left between them. The CDR3 loop is CATSEDNQETQYF. As DNA, the CDR3 is TGTGCCACCAGTGAAGACAACCAAGAGACCCAGTACTTC.